Listed below are T cell receptor beta chains from one sample, sequenced in a study of blood T cell repertoires in COVID-19. Profiled with immunoSEQ multiplex PCR; TCRdb holds only in-frame clones, not every one. The profile shows 250,000 to 300,000 clones, 75% to 90% of them singletons. Sequences were obtained from peripheral blood. The receptors were sampled from an older woman with acute or convalescent COVID-19. The CDR3 runs from the conserved cysteine through the conserved F or W. A D gene is named only where the DNA matches it firmly.

TRBV7-7,TRBJ2-1,.,CASSLTRNNEQFF,TGTGCCAGCAGCTTAACCAGAAACAATGAGCAGTTCTTC
TRBV7-9,TRBJ2-7,.,CASSLGSNEQYF,TGTGCCAGCAGCTTAGGTTCAAACGAGCAGTACTTC
TRBV7-7,TRBJ2-1,TRBD2,CASSLERGNEQFF,TGTGCTAGCAGCTTAGAGCGGGGGAATGAGCAGTTCTTC
TRBV18,TRBJ1-1,.,CASSHRETTDTEAFF,TGTGCCAGCTCACACAGGGAGACTACGGACACTGAAGCTTTCTTT
TRBV9,TRBJ2-7,TRBD2,CASSVGGRGPSEQYF,TGTGCCAGCAGCGTAGGCGGGAGAGGTCCTTCCGAGCAGTACTTC
TRBV2,TRBJ1-1,.,CASRPGHMNTEAFF,TGTGCCAGCAGGCCGGGACATATGAACACTGAAGCTTTCTTT
TRBV5-1,TRBJ1-3,.,CASSLQTGTERNTIYF,TGCGCCAGCAGCTTGCAGACCGGGACTGAAAGAAACACCATATATTTT
TRBV27,TRBJ2-4,.,CARGRLAKNIQYF,TGTGCCCGCGGAAGGTTGGCCAAAAACATTCAGTACTTC
TRBV4-3,TRBJ2-3,TRBD2,CASSPLGLAGTDTQYF,TGCGCCAGCAGCCCCCTGGGGCTAGCGGGCACAGATACGCAGTATTTT
TRBV2,TRBJ1-5,TRBD1,CASSRDSYSNQPQHF,TGTGCCAGCAGCCGGGACAGCTATAGCAATCAGCCCCAGCATTTT